This entry lists 23 T cell receptor beta chains sequenced from one sample in a study of T cell repertoires in cytomegalovirus infection. One entry per CDR3 protein, called by TCRdb with MiXCR from the reads. The table shows 250,000 to 300,000 distinct CDR3 sequences, with around 9% occurring only once. Sequencing input: PBMCs. The source of these receptors is a human donor in good health (CMV status not recorded). Some clones in this sample may be carry-over from other donors' samples.

The sample holds many counts of this clonotype. The J gene is TRBJ2-7, the V gene TRBV7-2, with 7 bases identical to TRBD1. The CDR3 runs 14 residues. J was trimmed by 6 bases and V by 2 bases; bases with no gene match: 7. Germline V gene data show CDR1 as SGHTA and CDR2 as FQGNSA. The CDR3 nucleotides are TGTGCCAGCAGCTTACGTCACAGGGGATCCGAGCAGTACTTC. It translates to CASSLRHRGSEQYF.

This clonotype was observed at least ten times. The V and J genes are TRBV6-2 or TRBV6-3 and TRBJ2-3; 12 bases align to TRBD2. Losses at the gene ends were 6 bases for V and 5 bases for J; bases not matched to a gene: 6. The CDR3 spans 15 residues. CDR1 is MNHEY and CDR2 is SVGEGT in the germline V gene. CDR3 residues: CASRRSSGGGDTQYF. The CDR3 DNA is TGTGCCAGCAGACGGTCTAGCGGGGGGGGAGATACGCAGTATTTT.

This clonotype appeared many times. V gene TRBV7-9 combines with J gene TRBJ2-1; no clear D gene. This CDR3 has 15 residues. Germline lookup yields CDR1 SEHNR and CDR2 FQNEAQ (reference sequence). V was trimmed by 2 bases and J by 1 base, leaving 9 bases between them. The CDR3 region has the DNA TGTGCCAGCAGCTTAATGGCTATGTCCTACAATGAGCAGTTCTTC. It yields the protein CASSLMAMSYNEQFF. The complete variable domain, with remaining parts taken from reference TRBV7-9 and TRBJ2-1, reads DTGVSQNPRHKITKRGQNVTFRCDPISEHNRLYWYRQTLGQGPEFLTYFQNEAQLEKSRLLSDRFSAERPKGSFSTLEIQRTEQGDSAMYLCASSLMAMSYNEQFFGPGTRLTVL.

The table lists this clonotype with many counts. This CDR3 reads CASSFASGANVLTF. The CDR3 DNA reads as TGTGCCAGCAGCTTCGCCTCTGGGGCCAACGTCCTGACTTTC. The V and J genes are TRBV7-2 and TRBJ2-6; D is ambiguous. Per germline, CDR1 SGHTA and CDR2 FQGNSA. V was cut by 3 bases and J by 0 bases, with 3 bases left in between. This CDR3 spans 14 amino acids.

This clonotype was seen at least ten times. This chain joins TRBV7-9 and TRBJ2-7; no clear D. Trimming shortened V by 5 bases and J by 2 bases, and 7 bases separated the two germline ends. Germline values: CDR1 SEHNR, CDR2 FQNEAQ (reference sequence). CDR3 size: 12 residues. This CDR3 reads CASSLRAYEQYF. Here the CDR3 DNA reads TGTGCCAGCAGCCTCCGGGCCTACGAGCAGTACTTC.

The chain is built from TRBV12-5 and TRBJ2-7, with TRBD1 as a possible D gene (6 bases). The CDR3 has 13 residues. Germline V gene sequence: CDR1 LGHNT, CDR2 FRNRAP. The V gene lost 1 base and the J gene lost 2 bases, with 6 bases spanning the gap. In DNA, the CDR3 is TGTGCTAGTGGTTTGGACAGGGCCTACGAGCAGTACTTC. It codes for CASGLDRAYEQYF.

This clonotype was seen repeatedly, ten times or more. The gene calls are TRBV28 and TRBJ2-5; D tentatively reads TRBD1 or TRBD2 (5 bases each). V was cut by 8 bases and J by 5 bases, with 9 bases left in between. This CDR3 has 11 amino acids. The germline V gene encodes CDR1 MDHEN and CDR2 SYDVKM. The CDR3 coding sequence is TGTGCCAGCGGGGGTGAGGAGACCCAGTACTTC. It codes for CASGGEETQYF.

This clonotype was counted at least ten times. CDR3 sequence (DNA): TGTGCCAGCAGCTTCCCCCCCGGGAGGATACGCTCCTACGAGCAGTACTTC. Translated, it gives CASSFPPGRIRSYEQYF. The J gene is TRBJ2-7, the V gene TRBV7-6, with 7 bases that match TRBD2. The CDR3 runs 17 residues. Germline V gene sequence: CDR1 SGHVS, CDR2 FNYEAQ. V lost 3 bases to trimming and J lost 0 bases; unmatched junction nucleotides: 11. Filled out from reference TRBV7-6 and TRBJ2-7, the complete variable domain reads GAGVSQSPRYKVTKRGQDVALRCDPISGHVSLYWYRQALGQGPEFLTYFNYEAQQDKSGLPNDRFSAERPEGSISTLTIQRTEQRDSAMYRCASSFPPGRIRSYEQYFGPGTRLTVT.

This clonotype was detected a few times. The V and J genes are TRBV20-1 and TRBJ2-1; D might be TRBD1 (7 bases). V was shortened by 4 bases and J by 3 bases, with 13 bases between the two germline ends. The CDR3 length is 14 residues. CDR1 and CDR2 (germline): DFQATT, SNEGSKA (reference sequence). CDR3 nucleotide sequence: TGCAGTGCTAACCAGGGGGGAAACTACAATGAGCAGTTCTTC. As protein: CSANQGGNYNEQFF.

The gene calls are TRBV12-3 or TRBV12-4 and TRBJ2-7; D tentatively fits TRBD1 or TRBD2 (5 bases each). Deletions cut 3 bases from V and 0 bases from J, with 9 bases between. This CDR3 has 14 amino acids. For the CDR3, the DNA is TGTGCCAGCAGTTTTAGGGACGCCTCCTACGAGCAGTACTTC. Its protein is CASSFRDASYEQYF.

This chain links TRBV12-3 or TRBV12-4 with TRBJ2-1; 12 bases match TRBD2. This CDR3 spans 15 amino acids. With 6 bases clipped from V and 4 bases from J, the junction kept 4 bases outside the gene matches. CDR3: CASSRLAGEYNEQFF. The CDR3 DNA follows: TGTGCCAGCAGCCGACTAGCGGGGGAATACAATGAGCAGTTCTTC.

This clonotype was seen many times. The CDR3 loop is CASSAGRSGRQTQYF. The CDR3 DNA reads as TGTGCCAGCAGCGCCGGACGGTCGGGAAGGCAGACCCAGTACTTC. The chain has TRBV7-2 and TRBJ2-5; tentative D call: TRBD2 (5 bases). Looked up from germline, CDR1 is SGHTA and CDR2 is FQGNSA. The CDR3 contains 15 residues. With 5 bases removed from V and 6 bases from J, the gap between germline ends came to 19 bases.

V gene TRBV28 combines with J gene TRBJ2-5, with D perhaps matching TRBD2 (5 bases). This CDR3 is 14 amino acids long. V was clipped by 6 bases and J by 2 bases, with 13 bases between them. CDR1 and CDR2 from the germline V gene are MDHEN and SYDVKM. The CDR3 protein is CASSPGLLQETQYF. CDR3 DNA sequence: TGTGCCAGCAGCCCTGGACTGTTACAAGAGACCCAGTACTTC. Variable domain in full (rest from reference TRBV28 and TRBJ2-5): DVKVTQSSRYLVKRTGEKVFLECVQDMDHENMFWYRQDPGLGLRLIYFSYDVKMKEKGDIPEGYSVSREKKERFSLILESASTNQTSMYLCASSPGLLQETQYFGPGTRLLVL.

Many counts were recorded for this clonotype. The V call is TRBV28, the J call TRBJ1-5; no reliable D call. From germline, CDR1 is MDHEN and CDR2 SYDVKM. V lost 6 bases and J 0 bases, leaving 6 bases between the germline ends. This CDR3 spans 13 amino acids. The CDR3 region has the DNA TGTGCCAGCAGGAGGTCTAGCAATCAGCCCCAGCATTTT. Protein product: CASRRSSNQPQHF.

In this sample, this clonotype turned up many times. The chain joins TRBV11-2 to TRBJ2-5; TRBD1 matches at 10 bases. The germline gives CDR1 SGHAT, CDR2 FQNNGV. The V segment lost 5 bases and the J segment 4 bases; nucleotides outside the gene matches: 4. This CDR3 spans 14 amino acids. The CDR3 coding sequence is TGTGCCAGCAGCGCCGACAGGGGGCTAGAGACCCAGTACTTC. It specifies CASSADRGLETQYF.

To note about this clonotype: Since a much larger clone is just one base distant, this may be a read error. The chain has TRBV7-4 and TRBJ1-1, with D hard to call. The V gene lost 5 bases and the J gene lost 1 base, with 14 bases spanning the gap. Germline V gene sequence: CDR1 SGHVT, CDR2 SQSDAQ. This CDR3 has 15 residues. CDR3 sequence reads: CASSLREDQNTEAFF. CDR3 DNA: TGTGCCAGCAGCCTTCGCGAAGACCAGAACACTGAAGCTTTCTTT.

This clonotype appeared a few times. The gene calls are TRBV20-1 and TRBJ2-7; 7 bases agree with TRBD1. CDR3 length: 12 amino acids. The germline gives CDR1 DFQATT, CDR2 SNEGSKA (reference sequence). The junction had 11 bases not matched to a gene; V was cut back by 8 bases and J by 7 bases. The CDR3 loop reads CSTHLGGLEQYF. The CDR3 coding sequence is TGCAGTACCCACCTAGGGGGCTTAGAGCAGTACTTC.

This clonotype was counted ten times or more. The V gene is TRBV7-6, the J gene TRBJ2-7; TRBD1 matches 8 bases. The CDR3 totals 15 residues. V shed 4 bases and J 1 base; nucleotides not matched to a gene: 6. The germline V gene has CDR1 SGHVS and CDR2 FNYEAQ. The CDR3 spells CASSSQGAKSYEQYF. In DNA form, the CDR3 reads TGTGCCAGCAGCTCCCAGGGGGCCAAATCCTACGAGCAGTACTTC.

This clonotype came up many times. The chain recombines TRBV27 with TRBJ1-2; D unclear. The CDR3 sequence is 13 residues long. The germline V gene encodes CDR1 MNHEY and CDR2 SMNVEV (reference sequence). Trimming shortened V by 5 bases and J by 5 bases, and 12 bases separated the two germline ends. The CDR3 loop is CASSKRTEYGYTF. In DNA form, the CDR3 reads TGTGCCAGCAGTAAAAGGACCGAGTATGGCTACACCTTC.

This clonotype was counted many times. The rearrangement joins TRBV7-8 to TRBJ1-5, with 8 positions matching TRBD1. Losses at the gene ends were 5 bases for V and 5 bases for J; bases not matched to a gene: 8. Germline lookup yields CDR1 SGHVS and CDR2 FQNEAQ. The CDR3 is 15 amino acids. The CDR3 spells CASSPRTGNDQPQHF. In DNA form, the CDR3 reads TGTGCCAGCAGCCCGCGGACAGGGAACGATCAGCCCCAGCATTTT. Full variable domain (rest looked up from reference TRBV7-8 and TRBJ1-5): GAGVSQSPRYKVAKRGQDVALRCDPISGHVSLFWYQQALGQGPEFLTYFQNEAQLDKSGLPSDRFFAERPEGSVSTLKIQRTQQEDSAVYLCASSPRTGNDQPQHFGDGTRLSIL.

V and J are TRBV28 and TRBJ1-2, with TRBD1 matching over 11 bases. Germline V lookup: CDR1 MDHEN, CDR2 SYDVKM. After removal of 0 bases from V and 0 bases from J, the junction contained 6 bases not matched to a gene. The CDR3 sequence is 18 residues long. CDR3 region: CASSLWATGQGANYGYTF. CDR3 DNA: TGTGCCAGCAGTTTATGGGCCACGGGACAGGGGGCTAACTATGGCTACACCTTC.

This clonotype was counted a few times. The genes are TRBV29-1 and TRBJ2-7; D gene unclear. Germline-derived CDR1 and CDR2 are SQVTM and ANQGSEA. CDR3 size: 12 residues. V was shortened by 8 bases and J by 3 bases, with 14 bases between the two germline ends. CDR3 protein: CSFRRGDYEQYF. The CDR3 coding sequence is TGCAGCTTCAGACGCGGAGACTACGAGCAGTACTTC.

The table lists this clonotype with many counts. The chain recombines TRBV7-2 with TRBJ1-5; D not certain. The CDR3 runs 13 residues. Germline CDR1 is SGHTA and CDR2 is FQGNSA. Trimming took off 1 base at V and 8 bases at J, with 9 bases between the two ends. The DNA of the CDR3 is TGTGCCAGCAGCTTAGGGGAATCTAAGCCCCAGCATTTT. Translated: CASSLGESKPQHF.